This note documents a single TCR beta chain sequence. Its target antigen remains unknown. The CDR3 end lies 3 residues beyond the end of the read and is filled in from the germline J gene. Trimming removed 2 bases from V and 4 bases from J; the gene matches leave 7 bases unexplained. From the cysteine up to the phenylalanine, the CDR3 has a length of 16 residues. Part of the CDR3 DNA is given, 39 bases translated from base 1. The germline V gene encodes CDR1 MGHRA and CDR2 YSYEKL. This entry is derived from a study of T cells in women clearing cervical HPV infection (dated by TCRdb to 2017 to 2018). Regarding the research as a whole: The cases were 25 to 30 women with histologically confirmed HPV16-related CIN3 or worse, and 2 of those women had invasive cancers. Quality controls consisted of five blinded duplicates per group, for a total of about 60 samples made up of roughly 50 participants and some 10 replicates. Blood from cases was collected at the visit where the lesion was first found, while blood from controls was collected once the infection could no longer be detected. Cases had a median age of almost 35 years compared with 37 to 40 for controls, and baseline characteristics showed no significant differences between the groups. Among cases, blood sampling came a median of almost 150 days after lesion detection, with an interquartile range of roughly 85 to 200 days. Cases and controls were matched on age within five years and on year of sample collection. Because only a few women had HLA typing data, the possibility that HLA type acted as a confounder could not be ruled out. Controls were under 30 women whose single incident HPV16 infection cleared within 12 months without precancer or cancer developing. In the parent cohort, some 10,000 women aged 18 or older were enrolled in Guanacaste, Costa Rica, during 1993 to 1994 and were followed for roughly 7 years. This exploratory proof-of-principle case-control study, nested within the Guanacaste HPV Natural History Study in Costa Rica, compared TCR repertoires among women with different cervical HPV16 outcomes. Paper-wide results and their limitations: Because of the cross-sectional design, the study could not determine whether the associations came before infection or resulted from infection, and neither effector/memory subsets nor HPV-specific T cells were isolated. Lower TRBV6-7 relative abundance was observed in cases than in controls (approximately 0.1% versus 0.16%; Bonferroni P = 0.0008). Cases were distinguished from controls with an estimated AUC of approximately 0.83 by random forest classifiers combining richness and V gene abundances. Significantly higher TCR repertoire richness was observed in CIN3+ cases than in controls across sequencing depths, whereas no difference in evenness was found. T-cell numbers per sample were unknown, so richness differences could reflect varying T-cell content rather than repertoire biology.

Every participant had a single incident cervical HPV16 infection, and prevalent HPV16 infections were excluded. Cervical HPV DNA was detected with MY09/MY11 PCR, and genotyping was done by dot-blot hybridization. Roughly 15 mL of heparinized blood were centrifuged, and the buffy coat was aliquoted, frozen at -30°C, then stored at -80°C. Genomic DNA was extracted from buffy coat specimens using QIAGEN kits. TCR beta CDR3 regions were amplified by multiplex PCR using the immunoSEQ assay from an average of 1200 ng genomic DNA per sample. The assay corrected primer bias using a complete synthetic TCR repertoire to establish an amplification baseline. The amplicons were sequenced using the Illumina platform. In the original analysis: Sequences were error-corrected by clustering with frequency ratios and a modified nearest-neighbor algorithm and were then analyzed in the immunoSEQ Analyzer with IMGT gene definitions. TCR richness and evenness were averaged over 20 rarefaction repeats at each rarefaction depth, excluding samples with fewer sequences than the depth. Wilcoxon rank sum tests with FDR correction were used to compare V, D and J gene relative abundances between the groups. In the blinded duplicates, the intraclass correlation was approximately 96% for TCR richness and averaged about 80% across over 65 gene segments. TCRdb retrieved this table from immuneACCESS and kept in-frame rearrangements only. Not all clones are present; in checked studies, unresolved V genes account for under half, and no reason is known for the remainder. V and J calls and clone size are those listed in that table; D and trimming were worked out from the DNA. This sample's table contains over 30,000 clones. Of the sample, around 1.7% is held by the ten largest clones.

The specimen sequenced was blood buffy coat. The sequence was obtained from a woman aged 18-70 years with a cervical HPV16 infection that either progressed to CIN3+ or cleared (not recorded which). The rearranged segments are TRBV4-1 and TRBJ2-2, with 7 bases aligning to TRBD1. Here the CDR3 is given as CASSQQGVGRTGELFF. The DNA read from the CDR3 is TGCGCCAGCAGCCAACAGGGGGTAGGACGCACCGGGGAG.